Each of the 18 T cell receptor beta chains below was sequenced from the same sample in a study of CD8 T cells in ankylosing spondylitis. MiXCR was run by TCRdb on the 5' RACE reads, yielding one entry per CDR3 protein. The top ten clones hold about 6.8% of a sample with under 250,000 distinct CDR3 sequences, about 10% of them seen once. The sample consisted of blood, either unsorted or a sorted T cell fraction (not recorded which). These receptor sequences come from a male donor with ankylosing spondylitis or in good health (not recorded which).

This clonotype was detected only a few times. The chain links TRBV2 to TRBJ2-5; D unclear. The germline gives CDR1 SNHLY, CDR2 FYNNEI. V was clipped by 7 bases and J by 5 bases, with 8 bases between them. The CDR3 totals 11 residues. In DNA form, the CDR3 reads TGTGCCAGCAAAAAAGAGGAGACCCAGTACTTC. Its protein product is CASKKEETQYF. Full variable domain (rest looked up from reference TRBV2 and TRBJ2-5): EPEVTQTPSHQVTQMGQEVILRCVPISNHLYFYWYRQILGQKVEFLVSFYNNEISEKSEIFDDQFSVERPDGSNFTLKIRSTKLEDSAMYFCASKKEETQYFGPGTRLLVL.

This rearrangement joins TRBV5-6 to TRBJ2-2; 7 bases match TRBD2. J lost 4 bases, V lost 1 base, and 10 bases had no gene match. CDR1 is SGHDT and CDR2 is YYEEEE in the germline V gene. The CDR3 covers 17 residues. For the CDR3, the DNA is TGTGCCAGCAGCTTGCGACCGGGGGGATTTCTCACCGGGGAGCTGTTTTTT. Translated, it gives CASSLRPGGFLTGELFF. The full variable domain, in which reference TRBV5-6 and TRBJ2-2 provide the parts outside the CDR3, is DAGVTQSPTHLIKTRGQQVTLRCSPKSGHDTVSWYQQALGQGPQFIFQYYEEEERQRGNFPDRFSGHQFPNYSSELNVNALLLGDSALYLCASSLRPGGFLTGELFFGEGSRLTVL.

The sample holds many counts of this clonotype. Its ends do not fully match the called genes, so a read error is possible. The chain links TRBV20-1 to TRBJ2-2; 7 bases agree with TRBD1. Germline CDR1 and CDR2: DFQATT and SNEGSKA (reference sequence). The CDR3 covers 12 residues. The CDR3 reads CSARDRAGELFF. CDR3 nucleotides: TGCAGTGCCAGAGACAGGGCCGGGGAGCTGTTTTTT.

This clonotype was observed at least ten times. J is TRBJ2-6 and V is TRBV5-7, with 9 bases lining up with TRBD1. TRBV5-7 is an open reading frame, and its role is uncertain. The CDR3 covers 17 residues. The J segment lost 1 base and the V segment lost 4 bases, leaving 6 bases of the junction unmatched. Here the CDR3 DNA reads TGTGCCAGCAGCCTCGGGACAGGGATTTCTGGGGCCAACGTCCTGACTTTC. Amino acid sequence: CASSLGTGISGANVLTF.

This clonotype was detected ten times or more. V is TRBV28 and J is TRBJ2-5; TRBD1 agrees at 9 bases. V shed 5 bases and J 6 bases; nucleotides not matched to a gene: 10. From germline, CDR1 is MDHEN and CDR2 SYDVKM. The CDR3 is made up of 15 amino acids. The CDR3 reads CASSTGTGWGKTQYF. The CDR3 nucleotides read TGTGCCAGCAGTACCGGGACAGGGTGGGGGAAGACCCAGTACTTC.

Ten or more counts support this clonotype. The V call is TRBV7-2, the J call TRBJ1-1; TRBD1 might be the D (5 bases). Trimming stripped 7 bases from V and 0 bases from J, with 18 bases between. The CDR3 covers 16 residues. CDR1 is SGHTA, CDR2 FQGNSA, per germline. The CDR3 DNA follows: TGTGCCAGCACGAAACGAGGCGGGGCGTTGAACACTGAAGCTTTCTTT. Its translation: CASTKRGGALNTEAFF.

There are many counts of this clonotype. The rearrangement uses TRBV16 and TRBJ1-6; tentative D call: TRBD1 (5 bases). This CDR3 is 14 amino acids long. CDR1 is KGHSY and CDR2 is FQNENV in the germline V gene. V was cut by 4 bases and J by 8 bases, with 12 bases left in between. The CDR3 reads CASSPRTGYSPLHF. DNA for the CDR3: TGTGCCAGCAGCCCCCGCACAGGTTATTCACCCCTCCACTTT.

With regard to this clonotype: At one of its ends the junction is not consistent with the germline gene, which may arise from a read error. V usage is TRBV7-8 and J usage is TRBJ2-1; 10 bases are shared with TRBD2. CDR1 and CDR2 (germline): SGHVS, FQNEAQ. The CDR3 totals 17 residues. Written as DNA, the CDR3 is TGTGCCAGCAGCGATTCCACCGGACTAGCGGCTTACAATGAGCAGGTCTTC. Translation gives CASSDSTGLAAYNEQVF.

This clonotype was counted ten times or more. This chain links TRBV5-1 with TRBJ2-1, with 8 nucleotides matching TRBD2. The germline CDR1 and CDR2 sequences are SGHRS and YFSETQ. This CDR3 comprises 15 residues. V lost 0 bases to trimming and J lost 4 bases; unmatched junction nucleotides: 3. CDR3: CASSLERGRYNEQFF. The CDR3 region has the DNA TGCGCCAGCAGCTTGGAGCGGGGGAGGTACAATGAGCAGTTCTTC.

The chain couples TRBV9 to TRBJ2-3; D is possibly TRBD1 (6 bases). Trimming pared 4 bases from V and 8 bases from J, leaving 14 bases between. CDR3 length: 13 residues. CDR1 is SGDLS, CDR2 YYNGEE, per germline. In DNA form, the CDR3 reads TGTGCCAGCAGCCCAGGGGATGTTGGTACGCAGTATTTT. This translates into CASSPGDVGTQYF.

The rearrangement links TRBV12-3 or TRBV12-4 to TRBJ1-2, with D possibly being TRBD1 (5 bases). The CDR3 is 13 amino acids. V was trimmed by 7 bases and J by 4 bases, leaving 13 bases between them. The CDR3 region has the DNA TGTGCCAGCATGGTTCCAGGGTTCTATGGCTACACCTTC. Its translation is CASMVPGFYGYTF.

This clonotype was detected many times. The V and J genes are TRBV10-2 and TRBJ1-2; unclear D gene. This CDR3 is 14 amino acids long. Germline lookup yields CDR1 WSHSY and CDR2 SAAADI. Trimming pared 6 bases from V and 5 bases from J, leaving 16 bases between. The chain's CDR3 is CASSPEAGSYGYTF. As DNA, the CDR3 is TGCGCCAGCAGCCCCGAAGCCGGTTCGTATGGCTACACCTTC.

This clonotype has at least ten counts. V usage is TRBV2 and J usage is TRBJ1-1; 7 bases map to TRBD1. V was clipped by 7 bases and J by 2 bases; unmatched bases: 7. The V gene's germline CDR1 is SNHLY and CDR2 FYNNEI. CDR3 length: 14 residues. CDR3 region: CASITGEGNTEAFF. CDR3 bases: TGTGCCAGCATAACAGGGGAGGGTAACACTGAAGCTTTCTTT.

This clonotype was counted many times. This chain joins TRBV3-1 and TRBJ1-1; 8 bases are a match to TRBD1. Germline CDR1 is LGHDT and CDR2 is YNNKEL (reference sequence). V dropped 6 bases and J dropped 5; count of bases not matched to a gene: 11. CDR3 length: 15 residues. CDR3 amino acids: CASRPEDRDSTEAFF. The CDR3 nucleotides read TGTGCCAGCAGGCCGGAGGACAGGGATAGTACTGAAGCTTTCTTT.

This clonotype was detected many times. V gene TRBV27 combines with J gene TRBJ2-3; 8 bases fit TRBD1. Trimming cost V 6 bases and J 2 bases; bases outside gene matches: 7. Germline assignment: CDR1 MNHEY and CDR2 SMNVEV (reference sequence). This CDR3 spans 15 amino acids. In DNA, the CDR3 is TGTGCCAGCAGCCGACAGGGGCGAATCACAGATACGCAGTATTTT. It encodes CASSRQGRITDTQYF.

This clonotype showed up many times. CDR3 DNA sequence: TGTGCCAGCAGTTTTTTCACGTCGGCTGGCTACACCTTC. It codes for CASSFFTSAGYTF. This sequence joins TRBV12-3 or TRBV12-4 and TRBJ1-2; no clear D gene. This CDR3 is built from 13 residues. Trimming shortened V by 3 bases and J by 7 bases, and 12 bases separated the two germline ends.

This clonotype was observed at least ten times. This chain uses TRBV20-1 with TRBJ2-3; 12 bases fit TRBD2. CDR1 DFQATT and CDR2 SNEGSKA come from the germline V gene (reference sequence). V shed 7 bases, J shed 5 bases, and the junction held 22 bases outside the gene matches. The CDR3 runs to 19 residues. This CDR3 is CSVPAWASGRAGFEDTQYF. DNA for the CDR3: TGCAGTGTCCCCGCCTGGGCTAGCGGGAGGGCCGGGTTTGAAGATACGCAGTATTTT.

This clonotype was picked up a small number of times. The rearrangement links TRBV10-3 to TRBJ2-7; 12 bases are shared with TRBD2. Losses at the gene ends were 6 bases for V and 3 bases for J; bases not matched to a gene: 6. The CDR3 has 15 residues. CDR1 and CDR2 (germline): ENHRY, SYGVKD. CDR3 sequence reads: CAISRGLAGSYEQYF. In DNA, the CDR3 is TGTGCCATCAGCCGCGGACTAGCGGGGAGCTACGAGCAGTACTTC.